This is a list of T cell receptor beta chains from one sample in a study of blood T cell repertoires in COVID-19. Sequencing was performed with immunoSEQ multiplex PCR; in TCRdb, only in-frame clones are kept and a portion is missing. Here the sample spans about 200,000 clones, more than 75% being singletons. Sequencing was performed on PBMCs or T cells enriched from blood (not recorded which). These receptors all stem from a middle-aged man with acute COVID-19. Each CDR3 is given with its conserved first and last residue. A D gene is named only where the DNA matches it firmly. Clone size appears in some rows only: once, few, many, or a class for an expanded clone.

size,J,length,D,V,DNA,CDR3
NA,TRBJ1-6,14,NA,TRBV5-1,TGCGCCAGCAATACAGGTGGGGTAGATTCACCCCTCCACTTT,CASNTGGVDSPLHF
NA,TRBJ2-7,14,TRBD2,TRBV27,TGTGCCAGCAGTTGGAGCGGGAGCCTCCACGAGCAGTACTTC,CASSWSGSLHEQYF
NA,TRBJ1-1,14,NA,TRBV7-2,TGTGCCAGCAGCTCCCAGCCGAGGCAGGGGACAGCTTTCTTT,CASSSQPRQGTAFF
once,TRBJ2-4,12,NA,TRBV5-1,TGCGCCAGCAGCCCAGAACGGGGCATTCAGTACTTC,CASSPERGIQYF
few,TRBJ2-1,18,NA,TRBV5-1,TGCGCCAGCAGCTTGGGTTACTTTAGCGGCGAGGATTACAATGAGCAGTTCTTC,CASSLGYFSGEDYNEQFF
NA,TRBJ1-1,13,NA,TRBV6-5,TGTGCCAGCAGTTATTCCTTGAACACTGAAGCTTTCTTT,CASSYSLNTEAFF
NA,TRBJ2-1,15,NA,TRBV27,TGTGCCAGCAGTACCCACCTAGGGACTTCCTATGAGCAGTTCTTC,CASSTHLGTSYEQFF
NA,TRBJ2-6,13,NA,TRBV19,TGTGCCAGTAACAGGGTGTCTGGCAACGTCCTGACTTTC,CASNRVSGNVLTF
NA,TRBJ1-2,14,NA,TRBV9,TGTGCCAGCAGCGCCCGGGCGGGGAACTATGGCTACACCTTC,CASSARAGNYGYTF
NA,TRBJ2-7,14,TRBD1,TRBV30,TGTGCCTGGAGTAGGGACAGCCGAACCTACGAGCAGTACTTC,CAWSRDSRTYEQYF
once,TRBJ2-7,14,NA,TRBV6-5,TGTGCCAGCAATCAAGGGGGTGGATCCTACGAGCAGTACTTC,CASNQGGGSYEQYF
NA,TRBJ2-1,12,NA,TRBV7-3,TGTGCCAGCAGCTTACTAGAGAATGAGCAGTTCTTC,CASSLLENEQFF
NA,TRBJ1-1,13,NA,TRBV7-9,TGTGCCAGCAGCGGAGAGGTGAACACTGAAGCTTTCTTT,CASSGEVNTEAFF
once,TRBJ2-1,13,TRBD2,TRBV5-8,TGTGCCAGCAGCTTGGGTAGCGGGAGGGAACAGTTCTTC,CASSLGSGREQFF
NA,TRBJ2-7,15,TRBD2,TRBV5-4,TGTGCCAGCAGACCCGGGACTAGCGGGAGAGGGGAGCAGTACTTC,CASRPGTSGRGEQYF
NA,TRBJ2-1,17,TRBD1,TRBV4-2,TGTGCCAGCAGCCAAGACTGGGACAGGAGCTCCTACAATGAGCAGTTCTTC,CASSQDWDRSSYNEQFF
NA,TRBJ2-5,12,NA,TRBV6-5,TGTGCCAGCGCCAGGGGACAAGAGACCCAGTACTTC,CASARGQETQYF
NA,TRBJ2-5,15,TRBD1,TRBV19,TGTGCCAGTGGCCCAGGTGCGGACAGGGGAGAGACCCAGTACTTC,CASGPGADRGETQYF
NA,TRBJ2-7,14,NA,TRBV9,TGTGCCAGCAGCGTAGGAGGGCCTAAGAACGAGCAGTACTTC,CASSVGGPKNEQYF
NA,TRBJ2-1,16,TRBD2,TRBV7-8,TGTGCCAGCATTCACGGGGGGAGTGGGTCCTACAATGAGCAGTTCTTC,CASIHGGSGSYNEQFF
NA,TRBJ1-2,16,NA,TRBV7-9,TGTGCCAGCAGCCTAGAAGTCCCCTCCCCCGGCTATGGCTACACCTTC,CASSLEVPSPGYGYTF
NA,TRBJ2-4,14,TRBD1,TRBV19,TGTGCCAGTAGTCCACAGGGGGCCAAAAACATTCAGTACTTC,CASSPQGAKNIQYF
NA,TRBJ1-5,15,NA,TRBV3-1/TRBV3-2,TGTGCCAGCAGCCAAGTCCCGCTAAGCAATCAGCCCCAGCATTTT,CASSQVPLSNQPQHF
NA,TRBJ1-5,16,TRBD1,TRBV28,TGTGCCAGCAGCTTTGTTCCGGGACAGGGGAATCAGCCCCAGCATTTT,CASSFVPGQGNQPQHF
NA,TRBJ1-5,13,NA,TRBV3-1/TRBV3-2,TGTGCCAGCAGCTCCATTCCCGACGCGGCCCAGCATTTT,CASSSIPDAAQHF
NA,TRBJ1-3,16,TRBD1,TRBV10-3,TGTGCCATCACTGATCCGGGACAGGGAAACGGAAACACCATATATTTT,CAITDPGQGNGNTIYF
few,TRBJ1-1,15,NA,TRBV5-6,TGTGCCAGCAGCTTGTGGGGCAGGGATCGTTCTGAAGCTTTCTTT,CASSLWGRDRSEAFF
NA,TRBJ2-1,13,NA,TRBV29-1,TGCAGCGCCGAAAGGGGTGGGTATGATGAGCAGTTCTTC,CSAERGGYDEQFF
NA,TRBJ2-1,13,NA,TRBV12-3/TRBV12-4,TGTGCCAGCAGTCCTTTGGAGTACAATGAGCAGTTCTTC,CASSPLEYNEQFF
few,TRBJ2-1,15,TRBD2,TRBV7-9,TGTGCCAGCACTTTACTAGCGGCCTCCTACAATGAGCAGTTCTTC,CASTLLAASYNEQFF
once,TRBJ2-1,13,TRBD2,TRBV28,TGTGCCAGCAGCAATCGGGGGGGCGATGAGCAGTTCTTC,CASSNRGGDEQFF
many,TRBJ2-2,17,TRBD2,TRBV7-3,TGTGCCAGCAGCGCCACTAGCGGGGCGATTTACACCGGGGAGCTGTTTTTT,CASSATSGAIYTGELFF
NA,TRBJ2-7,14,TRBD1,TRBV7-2,TGTGCCAGCAGCTCCGGGACAGGGTTTCTCGAGCAGTACTTC,CASSSGTGFLEQYF
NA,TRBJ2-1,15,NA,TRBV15,TGTGCCACCAGGACCACAGGAGAAAGACACAATGAGCAGTTCTTC,CATRTTGERHNEQFF
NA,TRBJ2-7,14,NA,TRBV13,TGTGCCAGCAGCCGCTGGACTATCCCCTACGAGCAGTACTTC,CASSRWTIPYEQYF
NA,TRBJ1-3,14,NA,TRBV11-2,TGTGCCAGCAGCCGAGTTCCTTCTGGAAACACCATATATTTT,CASSRVPSGNTIYF
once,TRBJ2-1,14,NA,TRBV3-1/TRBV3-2,TGTGCCAGCAGCCAAGATCTAACAGACAATGAGCAGTTCTTC,CASSQDLTDNEQFF
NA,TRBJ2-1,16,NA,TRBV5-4,TGTGCCAGCAGGTCCGATAGCGGTCCAACCTACAATGAGCAGTTCTTC,CASRSDSGPTYNEQFF
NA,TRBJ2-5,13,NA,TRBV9,TGTGCCAGCAGCCTACCCCCCCGTGAGACCCAGTACTTC,CASSLPPRETQYF
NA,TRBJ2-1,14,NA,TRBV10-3,TGTGCCATCAGTCCCCGTAGCGGCTACAATGAGCAGTTCTTC,CAISPRSGYNEQFF
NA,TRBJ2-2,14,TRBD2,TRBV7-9,TGTGCCAGCAGCTTTGCGGGAGGGACCGGGGAGCTGTTTTTT,CASSFAGGTGELFF
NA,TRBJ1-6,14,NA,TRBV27,TGTGCCAGCAGCCTCGGGGGGGATAATTCACCCCTCCACTTT,CASSLGGDNSPLHF